The source of this T cell receptor beta chain is a study of T cell changes during pregnancy in multiple sclerosis. Germline V gene lookup returns CDR1 SGHVS and CDR2 FNYEAQ. The CDR3 covers 15 residues. Trimming removed 4 bases at V and 3 bases at J, with 15 bases between. Profiling relied on immunoSEQ multiplex PCR, and the TCRdb table lists in-frame clones only, not all of them. The sample gives 100,000 or so clones, roughly 93% of which show up once; less than 2.5% is in the top ten. This TCR was recovered from a female donor with multiple sclerosis, enrolled in a pregnancy study. The chain is built from TRBV7-6 and TRBJ2-5; unclear D gene. Sequences were derived from peripheral blood, sampled in the third trimester of pregnancy. CDR3 nucleotides: TGTGCCAGCAGCTATATACGTTCGGGTAAAGAGACCCAGTACTTC. It translates to CASSYIRSGKETQYF.